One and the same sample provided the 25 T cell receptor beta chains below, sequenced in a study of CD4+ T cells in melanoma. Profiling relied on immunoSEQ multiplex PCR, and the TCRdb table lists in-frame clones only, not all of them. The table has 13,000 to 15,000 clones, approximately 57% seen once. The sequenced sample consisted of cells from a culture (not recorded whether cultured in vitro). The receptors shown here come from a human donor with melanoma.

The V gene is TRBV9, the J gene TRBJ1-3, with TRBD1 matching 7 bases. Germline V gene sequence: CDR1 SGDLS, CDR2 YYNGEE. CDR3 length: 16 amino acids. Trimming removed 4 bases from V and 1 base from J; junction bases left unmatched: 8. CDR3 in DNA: TGTGCCAGCAGCCTTGACAGGGCTTTTTCTGGAAACACCATATATTTT. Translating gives CASSLDRAFSGNTIYF.

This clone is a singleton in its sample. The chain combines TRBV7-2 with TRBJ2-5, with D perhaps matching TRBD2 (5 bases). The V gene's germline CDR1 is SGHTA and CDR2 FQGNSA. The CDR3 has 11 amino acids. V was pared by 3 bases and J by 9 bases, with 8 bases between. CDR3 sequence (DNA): TGTGCCAGCAGCTTTCGGGGAGCCCAGTACTTC. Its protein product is CASSFRGAQYF.

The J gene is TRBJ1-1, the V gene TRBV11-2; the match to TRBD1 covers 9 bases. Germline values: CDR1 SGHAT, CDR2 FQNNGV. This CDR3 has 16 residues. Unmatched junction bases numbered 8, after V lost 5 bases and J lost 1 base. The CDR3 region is CASSRTGDLANTEAFF. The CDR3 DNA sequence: TGTGCCAGCAGCCGGACAGGGGACCTTGCGAACACTGAAGCTTTCTTT.

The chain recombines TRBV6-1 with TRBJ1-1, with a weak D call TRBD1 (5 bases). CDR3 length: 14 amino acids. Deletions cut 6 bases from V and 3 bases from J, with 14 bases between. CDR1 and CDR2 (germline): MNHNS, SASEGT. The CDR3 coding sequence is TGTGCCAGCAGGGAACCGGGACTTTACACTGAAGCTTTCTTT. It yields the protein CASREPGLYTEAFF.

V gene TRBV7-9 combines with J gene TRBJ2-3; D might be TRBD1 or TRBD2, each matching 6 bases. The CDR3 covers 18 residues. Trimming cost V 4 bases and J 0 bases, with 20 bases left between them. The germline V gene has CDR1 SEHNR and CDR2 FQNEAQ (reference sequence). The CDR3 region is CASSSRVSGAGSTDTQYF. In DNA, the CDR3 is TGTGCCAGCAGCTCTCGCGTGTCGGGGGCGGGGAGCACAGATACGCAGTATTTT.

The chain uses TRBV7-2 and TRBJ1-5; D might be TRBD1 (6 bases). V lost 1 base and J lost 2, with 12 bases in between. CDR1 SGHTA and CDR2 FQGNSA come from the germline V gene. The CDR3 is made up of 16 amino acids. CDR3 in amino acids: CASSLGQRGGNQPQHF. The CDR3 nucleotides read TGTGCCAGCAGCTTAGGGCAGAGGGGGGGCAATCAGCCCCAGCATTTT.

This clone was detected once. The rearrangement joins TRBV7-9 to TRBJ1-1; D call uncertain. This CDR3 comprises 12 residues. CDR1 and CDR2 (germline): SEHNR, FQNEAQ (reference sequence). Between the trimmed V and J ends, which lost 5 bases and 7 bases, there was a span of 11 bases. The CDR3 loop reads CASSAFGDEAFF. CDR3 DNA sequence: TGTGCCAGCAGCGCATTCGGGGATGAAGCTTTCTTT.

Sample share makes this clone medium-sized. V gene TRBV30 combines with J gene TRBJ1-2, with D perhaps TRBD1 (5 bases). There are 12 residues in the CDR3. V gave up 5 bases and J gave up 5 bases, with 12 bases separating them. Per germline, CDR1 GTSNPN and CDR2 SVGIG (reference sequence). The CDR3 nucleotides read TGTGCCTGGGAAGGGGATCGGTATGGCTACACCTTC. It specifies CAWEGDRYGYTF.

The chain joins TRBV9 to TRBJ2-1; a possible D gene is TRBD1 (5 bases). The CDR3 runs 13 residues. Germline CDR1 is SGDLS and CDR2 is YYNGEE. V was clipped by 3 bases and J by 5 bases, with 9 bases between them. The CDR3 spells CASSERGNNEQFF. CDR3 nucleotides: TGTGCCAGCAGCGAAAGGGGCAACAATGAGCAGTTCTTC.

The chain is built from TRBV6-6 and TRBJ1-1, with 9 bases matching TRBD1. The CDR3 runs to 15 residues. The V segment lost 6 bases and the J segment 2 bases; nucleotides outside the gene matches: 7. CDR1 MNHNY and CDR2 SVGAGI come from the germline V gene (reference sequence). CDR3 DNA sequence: TGTGCCAGCAGGGGGATGGACAGGGGTAACACTGAAGCTTTCTTT. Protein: CASRGMDRGNTEAFF.

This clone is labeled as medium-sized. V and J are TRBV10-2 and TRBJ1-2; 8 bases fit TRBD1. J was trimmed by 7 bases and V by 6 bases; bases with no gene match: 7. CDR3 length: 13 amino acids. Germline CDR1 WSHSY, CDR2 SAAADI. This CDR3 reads CASSVDRASGYTF. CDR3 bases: TGCGCCAGCAGCGTGGACAGGGCTAGTGGCTACACCTTC.

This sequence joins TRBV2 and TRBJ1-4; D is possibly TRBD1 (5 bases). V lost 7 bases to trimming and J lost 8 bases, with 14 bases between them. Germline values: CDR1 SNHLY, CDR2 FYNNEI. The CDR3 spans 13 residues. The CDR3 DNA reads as TGTGCCAGCATGAGAGGGGTATCGGAAAAACTGTTTTTT. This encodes CASMRGVSEKLFF.

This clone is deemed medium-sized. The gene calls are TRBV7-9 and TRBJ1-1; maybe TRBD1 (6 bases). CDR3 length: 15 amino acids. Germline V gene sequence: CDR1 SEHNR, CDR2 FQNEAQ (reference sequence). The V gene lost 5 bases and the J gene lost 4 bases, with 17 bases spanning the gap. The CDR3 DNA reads TGTGCCAGCAGCCGGAGGGGGGGAGGCGGCACTGAAGCTTTCTTT. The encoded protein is CASSRRGGGGTEAFF.

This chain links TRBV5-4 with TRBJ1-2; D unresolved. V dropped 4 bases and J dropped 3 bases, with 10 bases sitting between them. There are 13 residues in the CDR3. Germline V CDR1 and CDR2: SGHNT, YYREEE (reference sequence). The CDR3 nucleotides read TGTGCCAGCAGCCGGACGGAATACTATGGCTACACCTTC. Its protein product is CASSRTEYYGYTF.

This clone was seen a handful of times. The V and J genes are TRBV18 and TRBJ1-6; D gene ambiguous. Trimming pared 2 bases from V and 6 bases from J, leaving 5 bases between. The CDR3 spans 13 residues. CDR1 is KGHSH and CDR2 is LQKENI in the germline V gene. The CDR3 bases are TGTGCCAGCTCACCAGGGGTTAATTCACCCCTCCACTTT. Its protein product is CASSPGVNSPLHF.

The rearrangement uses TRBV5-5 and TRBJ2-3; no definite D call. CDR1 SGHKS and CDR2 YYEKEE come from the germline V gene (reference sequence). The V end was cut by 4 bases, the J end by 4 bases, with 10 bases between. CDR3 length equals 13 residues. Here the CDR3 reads CASSRTSPDTQYF. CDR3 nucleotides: TGTGCCAGCAGCCGCACTTCACCAGATACGCAGTATTTT.

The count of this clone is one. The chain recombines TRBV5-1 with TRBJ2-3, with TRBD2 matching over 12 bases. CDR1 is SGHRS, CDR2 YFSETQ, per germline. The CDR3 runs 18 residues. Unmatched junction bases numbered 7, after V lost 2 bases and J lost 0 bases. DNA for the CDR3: TGCGCCAGCAGCTTTGGGATTACTAGCGGGGGGAGCACAGATACGCAGTATTTT. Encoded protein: CASSFGITSGGSTDTQYF.

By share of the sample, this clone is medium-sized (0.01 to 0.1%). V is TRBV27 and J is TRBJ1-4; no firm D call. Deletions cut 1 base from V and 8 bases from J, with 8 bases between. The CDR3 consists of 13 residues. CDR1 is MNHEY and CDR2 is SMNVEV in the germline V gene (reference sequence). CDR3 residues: CASSLFSREKLFF. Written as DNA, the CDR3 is TGTGCCAGCAGTTTATTTTCCCGGGAAAAACTGTTTTTT.

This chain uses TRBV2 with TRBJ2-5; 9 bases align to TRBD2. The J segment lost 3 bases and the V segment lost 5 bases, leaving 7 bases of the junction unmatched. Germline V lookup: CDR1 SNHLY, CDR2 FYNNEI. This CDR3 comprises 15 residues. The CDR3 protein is CASSPLGGGEETQYF. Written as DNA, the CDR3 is TGTGCCAGCAGTCCGTTAGGCGGGGGGGAAGAGACCCAGTACTTC.

For the CDR3, the DNA is TGTGCCAGCAGCTTTGAGGAAGCGGCCTACGAGCAGTACTTC. Its translation: CASSFEEAAYEQYF. The chain is built from TRBV7-9 and TRBJ2-7, with D maybe TRBD2 (5 bases). This CDR3 is built from 14 residues. V was cut by 3 bases and J by 2 bases, with 11 bases left in between. Germline CDR1 reads SEHNR; CDR2 reads FQNEAQ (reference sequence).

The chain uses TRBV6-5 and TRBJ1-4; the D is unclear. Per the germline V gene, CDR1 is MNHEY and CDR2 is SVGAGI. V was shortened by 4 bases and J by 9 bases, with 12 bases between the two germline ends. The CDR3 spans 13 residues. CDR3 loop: CASSSVPPKKLFF. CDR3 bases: TGTGCCAGCAGTTCGGTACCTCCGAAAAAACTGTTTTTT.

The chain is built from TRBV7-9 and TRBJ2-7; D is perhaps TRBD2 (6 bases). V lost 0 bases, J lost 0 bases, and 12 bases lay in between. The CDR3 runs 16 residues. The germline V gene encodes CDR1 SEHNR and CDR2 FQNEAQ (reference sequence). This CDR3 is CASSLAVGGSSYEQYF. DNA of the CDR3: TGTGCCAGCAGCTTAGCGGTGGGGGGAAGCTCCTACGAGCAGTACTTC.

The CDR3 DNA reads as TGTGCCAGCAGCGTAGCGGGGGGGCCTAGGAATGAGCAGTTCTTC. Amino acid sequence: CASSVAGGPRNEQFF. The chain joins TRBV9 to TRBJ2-1; 8 nucleotides align to TRBD2. Germline loops: CDR1 SGDLS, CDR2 YYNGEE. With V trimmed by 0 bases and J by 7 bases, 6 bases remained unmatched. The CDR3 loop spans 15 amino acids.

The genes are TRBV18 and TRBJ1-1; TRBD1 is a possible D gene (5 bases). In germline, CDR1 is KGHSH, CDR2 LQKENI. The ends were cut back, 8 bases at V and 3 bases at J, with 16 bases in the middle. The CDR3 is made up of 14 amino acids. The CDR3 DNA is TGTGCCAGCACCCCGTATGGGGCGGACACTGAAGCTTTCTTT. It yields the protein CASTPYGADTEAFF.

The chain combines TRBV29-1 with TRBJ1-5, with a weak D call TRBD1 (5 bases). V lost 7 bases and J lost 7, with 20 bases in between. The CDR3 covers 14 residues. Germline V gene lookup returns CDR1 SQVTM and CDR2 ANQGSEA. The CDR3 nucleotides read TGCAGCGGGGATGAGGGACTTCTGGCCCAGCCCCAGCATTTT. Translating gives CSGDEGLLAQPQHF. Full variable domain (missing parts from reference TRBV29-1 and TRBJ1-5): SAVISQKPSRDICQRGTSLTIQCQVDSQVTMMFWYRQQPGQSLTLIATANQGSEATYESGFVIDKFPISRPNLTFSTLTVSNMSPEDSSIYLCSGDEGLLAQPQHFGDGTRLSIL.